This TCR beta chain emerged from a study of T cells in narcolepsy. Study-wide background: Healthy controls were enrolled alongside patients with narcolepsy type 1 or type 2.

General study results and limits: No autoreactive T cell clone sequences appeared in some memory CD4+ repertoires.

Regarding this clone: Its antigen is unknown.

The method was immunoSEQ multiplex PCR; TCRdb's version includes in-frame clones alone and lacks a portion of them. This table has over 15,000 clones, about 85% appearing once. The TCR originated in a human donor in good health. Sequencing input: memory (CD45RA-) CD4+ T cells from blood.

The CDR3 bases are TGTGCCAGCAGTGGGGCAGGGGGAAGGACTGAAGCTTTCTTT. Encoded protein: CASSGAGGRTEAFF. V is TRBV6-1 and J is TRBJ1-1, with 7 positions matching TRBD1. Germline V CDR1 and CDR2: MNHNS, SASEGT. The CDR3 length is 14 residues. The V gene end was trimmed by 4 bases and the J gene end by 5 bases; junction bases not matched to a gene: 7.